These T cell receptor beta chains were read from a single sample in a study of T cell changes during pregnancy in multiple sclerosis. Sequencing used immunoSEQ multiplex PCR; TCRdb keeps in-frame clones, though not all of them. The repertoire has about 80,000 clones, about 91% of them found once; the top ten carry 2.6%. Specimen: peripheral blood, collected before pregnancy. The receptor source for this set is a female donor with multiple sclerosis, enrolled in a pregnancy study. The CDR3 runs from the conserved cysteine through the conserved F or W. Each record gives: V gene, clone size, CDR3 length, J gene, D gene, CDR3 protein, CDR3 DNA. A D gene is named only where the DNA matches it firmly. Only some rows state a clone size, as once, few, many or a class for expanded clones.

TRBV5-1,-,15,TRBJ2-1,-,CASSWSGAEYNEQFF,TGCGCCAGCAGCTGGAGCGGTGCCGAATACAATGAGCAGTTCTTC
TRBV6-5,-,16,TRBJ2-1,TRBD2,CASSYPSGGAEGEQFF,TGTGCCAGCAGTTACCCAAGCGGGGGCGCCGAGGGAGAGCAGTTCTTC
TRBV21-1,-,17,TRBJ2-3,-,CASTVREEGLTTDTQYF,TGTGCCAGCACTGTACGAGAGGAGGGTTTAACCACAGATACGCAGTATTTT
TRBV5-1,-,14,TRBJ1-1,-,CASSLAGQLSEAFF,TGCGCCAGCAGCTTGGCGGGACAACTATCTGAAGCTTTCTTT
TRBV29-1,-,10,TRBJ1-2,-,CSVTGSGYTF,TGCAGCGTCACAGGGTCTGGCTACACCTTC
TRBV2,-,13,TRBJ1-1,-,CASSEGRDTEAFF,TGTGCCAGCAGTGAAGGCCGGGACACTGAAGCTTTCTTT
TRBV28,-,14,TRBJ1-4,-,CASSFSGVGEKLFF,TGTGCCAGCAGTTTCTCAGGTGTTGGTGAAAAACTGTTTTTT
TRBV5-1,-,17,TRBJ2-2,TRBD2,CASSSSTTSGRTGELFF,TGCGCCAGCAGCTCATCTACTACTAGCGGGAGGACCGGGGAGCTGTTTTTT
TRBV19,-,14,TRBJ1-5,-,CASRLQGGNQPQHF,TGTGCCAGTAGACTACAGGGTGGCAATCAGCCCCAGCATTTT
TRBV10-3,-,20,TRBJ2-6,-,CAISESKGWGRRAGANVLTF,TGTGCCATCAGTGAGTCGAAAGGTTGGGGACGGAGGGCTGGGGCCAACGTCCTGACTTTC
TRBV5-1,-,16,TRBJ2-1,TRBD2,CASSSTSGSSYNEQFF,TGCGCCAGCAGCTCCACTAGCGGAAGCTCCTACAATGAGCAGTTCTTC
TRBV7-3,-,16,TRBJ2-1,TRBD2,CASSLQGTSGRREQFF,TGTGCCAGCAGCTTACAGGGGACTAGCGGGAGAAGGGAGCAGTTCTTC
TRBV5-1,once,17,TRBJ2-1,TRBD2,CASSPEPSSGFYNEQFF,TGCGCCAGCAGCCCAGAACCCTCTAGCGGGTTCTACAATGAGCAGTTCTTC
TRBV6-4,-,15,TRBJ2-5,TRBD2,CASSGLAGGRETQYF,TGTGCCAGCAGCGGACTAGCGGGAGGGAGGGAGACCCAGTACTTC
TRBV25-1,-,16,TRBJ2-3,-,CASSEDRGPHTDTQYF,TGTGCCAGCAGTGAGGATAGGGGCCCCCACACAGATACGCAGTATTTT
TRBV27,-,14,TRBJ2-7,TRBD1,CASSWTGGAYEQYF,TGTGCCAGCAGTTGGACAGGGGGCGCCTACGAGCAGTACTTC
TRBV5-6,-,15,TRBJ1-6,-,CASSLSTGWNSPLHF,TGTGCCAGCAGCTTGTCTACAGGATGGAATTCACCCCTCCACTTT
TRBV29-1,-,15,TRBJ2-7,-,CSVEDGTNLSYEQYF,TGCAGCGTTGAAGATGGTACTAATCTATCCTACGAGCAGTACTTC
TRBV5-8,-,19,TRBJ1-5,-,CASSWVRSGTFDSNQPQHF,TGTGCCAGCAGCTGGGTGAGGTCCGGGACTTTTGATAGCAATCAGCCCCAGCATTTT
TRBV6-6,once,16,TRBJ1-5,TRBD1,CASSRQGAWSNQPQHF,TGTGCCAGCAGTCGACAGGGGGCATGGAGCAATCAGCCCCAGCATTTT
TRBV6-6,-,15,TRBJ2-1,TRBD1,CASSFPGQGDDEQFF,TGTGCCAGCAGTTTTCCGGGACAGGGTGACGATGAGCAGTTCTTC
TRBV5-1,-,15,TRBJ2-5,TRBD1,CASSLRGTGTETQYF,TGCGCCAGCAGCCTAAGAGGGACAGGGACAGAGACCCAGTACTTC
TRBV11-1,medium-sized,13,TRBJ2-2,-,CASSSRTAGELFF,TGTGCCAGCAGCTCGCGGACAGCCGGGGAGCTGTTTTTT
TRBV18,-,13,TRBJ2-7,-,CASSPVQGYEQYF,TGTGCCAGCTCTCCCGTACAGGGTTACGAGCAGTACTTC
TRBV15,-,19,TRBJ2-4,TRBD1,CATSRSLSGTGRAKNIQYF,TGTGCCACCAGCAGATCTCTCTCCGGGACAGGGCGGGCCAAAAACATTCAGTACTTC
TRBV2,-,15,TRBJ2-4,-,CASTRFGIMQNIQYF,TGTGCCAGCACTCGATTCGGTATAATGCAAAACATTCAGTACTTC
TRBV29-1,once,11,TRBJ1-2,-,CSVEDRRGYTF,TGCAGCGTTGAAGATCGGAGAGGCTACACCTTC
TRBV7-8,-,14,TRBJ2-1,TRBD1,CASSRTGTYNEQFF,TGTGCCAGCAGCCGGACAGGGACCTACAATGAGCAGTTCTTC
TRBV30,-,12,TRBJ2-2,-,CAWSAGAGELFF,TGTGCCTGGAGTGCGGGGGCCGGGGAGCTGTTTTTT
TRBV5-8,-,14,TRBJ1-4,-,CASSLYSRNEKLFF,TGTGCCAGCAGCTTGTACAGTAGGAATGAAAAACTGTTTTTT
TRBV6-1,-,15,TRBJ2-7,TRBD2,CASSESPGGIREQYF,TGTGCCAGCAGTGAGTCCCCGGGAGGAATTCGCGAGCAGTACTTC
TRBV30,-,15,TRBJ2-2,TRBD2,CAWKAGGVNTGELFF,TGTGCCTGGAAGGCCGGGGGGGTAAACACCGGGGAGCTGTTTTTT
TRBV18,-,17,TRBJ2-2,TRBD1,CASSPQPQGLNTGELFF,TGTGCCAGCTCACCACAACCACAGGGGCTCAACACCGGGGAGCTGTTTTTT
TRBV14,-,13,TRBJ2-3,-,CASSQGTGIAQYF,TGTGCCAGCAGCCAAGGTACAGGGATTGCGCAGTATTTT
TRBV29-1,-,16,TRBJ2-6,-,CSVESDINSGANVLTF,TGCAGCGTTGAATCGGACATTAACTCTGGGGCCAACGTCCTGACTTTC
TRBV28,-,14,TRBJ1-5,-,CASSFLQDNQPQHF,TGTGCCAGCAGTTTTTTACAGGACAATCAGCCCCAGCATTTT
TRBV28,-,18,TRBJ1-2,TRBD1,CASSPPPGQQLTNYGYTF,TGTGCCAGCAGCCCGCCCCCGGGACAGCAACTAACTAACTATGGCTACACCTTC
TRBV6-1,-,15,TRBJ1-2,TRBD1,CASSEGRGSNYGYTF,TGTGCCAGCAGTGAAGGCAGGGGGTCTAACTATGGCTACACCTTC
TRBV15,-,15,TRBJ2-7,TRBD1,CATSREGQASYEQYF,TGTGCCACCAGCAGGGAGGGACAGGCCTCCTACGAGCAGTACTTC
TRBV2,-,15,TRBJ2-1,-,CASSEDRSSYNEQFF,TGTGCCAGCAGTGAGGACAGAAGCTCCTACAATGAGCAGTTCTTC
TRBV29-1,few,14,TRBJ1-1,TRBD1,CSVRQGQIGREAFF,TGCAGCGTCCGACAGGGCCAGATTGGACGTGAAGCTTTCTTT
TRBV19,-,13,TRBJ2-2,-,CATRTGNTGELFF,TGTGCCACTAGAACGGGGAACACCGGGGAGCTGTTTTTT
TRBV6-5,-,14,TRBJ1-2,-,CASSYSQGNYGYTF,TGTGCCAGCAGTTACTCGCAGGGCAACTATGGCTACACCTTC
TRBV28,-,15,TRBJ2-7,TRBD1,CASSTMGDRGIEQYF,TGTGCCAGCAGTACAATGGGGGACAGGGGGATCGAGCAGTACTTC
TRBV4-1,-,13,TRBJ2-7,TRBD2,CASRGGSSYEQYF,TGCGCCAGCAGAGGCGGGAGCTCCTACGAGCAGTACTTC
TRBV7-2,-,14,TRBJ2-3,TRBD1,CASSRDRLADTQYF,TGTGCCAGCAGCCGGGACAGGTTGGCAGATACGCAGTATTTT
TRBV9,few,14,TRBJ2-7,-,CASSVDVSSVEQYF,TGTGCCAGCAGCGTAGATGTCTCGTCCGTCGAGCAGTACTTC
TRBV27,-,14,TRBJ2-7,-,CASSSYDSPYEQYF,TGTGCCAGCAGTTCCTACGACAGTCCCTACGAGCAGTACTTC
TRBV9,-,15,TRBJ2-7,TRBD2,CASSASSAGGYEQYF,TGTGCCAGCAGCGCTAGTTCAGCGGGAGGGTACGAGCAGTACTTC
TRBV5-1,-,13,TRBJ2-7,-,CASSSFPDYEQYF,TGCGCCAGCAGCTCGTTCCCAGACTACGAGCAGTACTTC
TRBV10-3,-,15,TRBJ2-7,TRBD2,CATGTSGSGGREQYF,TGTGCCACGGGGACTAGCGGGAGTGGGGGTAGGGAGCAGTACTTC
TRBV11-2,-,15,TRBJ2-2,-,CASSTLRVGTGELFF,TGTGCCAGCAGCACCCTCAGGGTAGGCACCGGGGAGCTGTTTTTT
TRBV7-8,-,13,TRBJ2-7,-,CASSLPGFHEQYF,TGTGCCAGCAGCTTACCAGGGTTTCACGAGCAGTACTTC